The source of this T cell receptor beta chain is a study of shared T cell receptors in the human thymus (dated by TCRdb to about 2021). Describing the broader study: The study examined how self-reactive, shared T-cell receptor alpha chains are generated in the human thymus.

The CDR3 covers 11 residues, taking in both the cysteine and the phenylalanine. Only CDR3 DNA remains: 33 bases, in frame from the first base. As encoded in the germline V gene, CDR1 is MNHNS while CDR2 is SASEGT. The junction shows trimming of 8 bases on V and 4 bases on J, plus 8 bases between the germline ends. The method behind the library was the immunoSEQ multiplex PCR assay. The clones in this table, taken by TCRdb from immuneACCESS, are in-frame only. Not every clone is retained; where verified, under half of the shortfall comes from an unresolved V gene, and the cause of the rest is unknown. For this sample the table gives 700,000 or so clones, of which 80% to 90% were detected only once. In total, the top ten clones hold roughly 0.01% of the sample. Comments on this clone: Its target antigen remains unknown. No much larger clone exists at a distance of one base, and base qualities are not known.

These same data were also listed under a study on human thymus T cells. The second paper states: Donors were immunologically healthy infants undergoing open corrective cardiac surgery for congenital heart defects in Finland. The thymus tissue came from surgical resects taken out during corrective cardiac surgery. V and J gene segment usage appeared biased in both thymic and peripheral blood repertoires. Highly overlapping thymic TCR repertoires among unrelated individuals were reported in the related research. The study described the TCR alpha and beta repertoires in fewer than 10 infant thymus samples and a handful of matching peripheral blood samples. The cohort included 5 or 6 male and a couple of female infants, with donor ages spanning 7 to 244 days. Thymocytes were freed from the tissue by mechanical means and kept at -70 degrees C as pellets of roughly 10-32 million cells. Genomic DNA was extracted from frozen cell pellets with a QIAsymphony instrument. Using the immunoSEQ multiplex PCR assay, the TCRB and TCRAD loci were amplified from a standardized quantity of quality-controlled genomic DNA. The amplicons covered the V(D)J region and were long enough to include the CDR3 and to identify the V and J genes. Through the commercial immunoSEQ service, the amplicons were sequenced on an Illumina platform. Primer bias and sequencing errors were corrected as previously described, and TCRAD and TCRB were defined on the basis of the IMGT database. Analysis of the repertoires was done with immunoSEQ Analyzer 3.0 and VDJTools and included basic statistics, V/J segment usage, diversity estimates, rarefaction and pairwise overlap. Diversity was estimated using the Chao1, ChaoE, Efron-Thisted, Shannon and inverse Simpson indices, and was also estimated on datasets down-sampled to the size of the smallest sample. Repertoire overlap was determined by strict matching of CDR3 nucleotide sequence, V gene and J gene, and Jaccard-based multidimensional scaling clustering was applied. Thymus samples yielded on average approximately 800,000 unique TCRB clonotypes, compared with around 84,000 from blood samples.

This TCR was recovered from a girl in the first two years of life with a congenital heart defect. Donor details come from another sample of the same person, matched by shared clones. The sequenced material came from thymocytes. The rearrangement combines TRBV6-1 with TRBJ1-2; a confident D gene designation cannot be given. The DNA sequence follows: TGTGCCAGCGCGAACGGCTATGGCTACACCTTC. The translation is CASANGYGYTF.